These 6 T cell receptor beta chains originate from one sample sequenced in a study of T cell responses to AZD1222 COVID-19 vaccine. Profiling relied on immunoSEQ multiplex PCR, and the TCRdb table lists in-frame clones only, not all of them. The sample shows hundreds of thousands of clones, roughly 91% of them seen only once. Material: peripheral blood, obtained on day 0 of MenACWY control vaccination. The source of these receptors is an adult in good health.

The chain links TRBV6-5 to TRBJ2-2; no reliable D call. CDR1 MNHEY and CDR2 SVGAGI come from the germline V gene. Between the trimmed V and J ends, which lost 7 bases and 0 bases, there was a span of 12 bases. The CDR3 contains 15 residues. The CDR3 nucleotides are TGTGCCAGCACGGAAAATCCTTCGAACACCGGGGAGCTGTTTTTT. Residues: CASTENPSNTGELFF.

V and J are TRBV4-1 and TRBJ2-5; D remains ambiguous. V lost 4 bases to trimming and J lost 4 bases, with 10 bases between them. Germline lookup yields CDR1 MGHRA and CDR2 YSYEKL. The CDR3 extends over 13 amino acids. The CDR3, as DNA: TGCGCCAGCAGCCGGACCCTGGGAGAGACCCAGTACTTC. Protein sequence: CASSRTLGETQYF.

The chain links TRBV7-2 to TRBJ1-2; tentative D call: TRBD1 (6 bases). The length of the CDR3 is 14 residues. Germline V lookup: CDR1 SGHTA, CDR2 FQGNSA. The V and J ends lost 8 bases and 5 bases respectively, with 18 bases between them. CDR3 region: CASLVGGAGYGYTF. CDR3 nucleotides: TGTGCCAGCCTTGTGGGGGGGGCCGGGTATGGCTACACCTTC.

The CDR3 loop reads CASSLVTSGVGGTQYF. The CDR3 nucleotides are TGTGCCAGCAGCTTAGTGACTAGCGGGGTTGGGGGGACCCAGTACTTC. The V and J genes are TRBV5-4 and TRBJ2-5, with 11 bases fitting TRBD2. The V gene's germline CDR1 is SGHNT and CDR2 YYREEE (reference sequence). J gave up 7 bases and V 2 bases, and 10 bases lay outside the gene matches. This CDR3 is 16 amino acids long. Using reference TRBV5-4 and TRBJ2-5 for the parts outside the CDR3, the full variable domain is ETGVTQSPTHLIKTRGQQVTLRCSSQSGHNTVSWYQQALGQGPQFIFQYYREEENGRGNFPPRFSGLQFPNYSSELNVNALELDDSALYLCASSLVTSGVGGTQYFGPGTRLLVL.

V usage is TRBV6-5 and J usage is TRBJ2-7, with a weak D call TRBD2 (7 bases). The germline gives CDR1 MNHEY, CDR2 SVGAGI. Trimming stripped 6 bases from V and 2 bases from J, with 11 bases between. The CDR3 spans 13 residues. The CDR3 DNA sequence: TGTGCCAGCAGGGGGGCGGGGGCCTACGAGCAGTACTTC. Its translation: CASRGAGAYEQYF.

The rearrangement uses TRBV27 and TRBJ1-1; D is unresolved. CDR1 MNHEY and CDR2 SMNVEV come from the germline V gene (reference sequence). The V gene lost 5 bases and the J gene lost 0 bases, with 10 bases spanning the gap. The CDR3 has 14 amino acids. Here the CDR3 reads CASSQSYLNTEAFF. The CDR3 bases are TGTGCCAGCAGTCAATCATACTTGAACACTGAAGCTTTCTTT.